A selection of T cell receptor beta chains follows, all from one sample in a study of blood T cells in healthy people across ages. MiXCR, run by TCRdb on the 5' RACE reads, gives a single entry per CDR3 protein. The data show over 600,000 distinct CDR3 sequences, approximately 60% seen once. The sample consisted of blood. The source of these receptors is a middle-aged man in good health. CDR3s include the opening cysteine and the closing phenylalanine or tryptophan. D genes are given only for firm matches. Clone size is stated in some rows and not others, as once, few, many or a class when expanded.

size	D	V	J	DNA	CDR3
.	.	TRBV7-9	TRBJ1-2	TGTGCCAGCAGCTTAGACCCGGACAGACAGGGCTACACCTTC	CASSLDPDRQGYTF
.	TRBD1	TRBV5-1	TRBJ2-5	TGCGCCAGCCACTATGAGGGGACAGGCTACCAAGAGACCCAGTACTTC	CASHYEGTGYQETQYF
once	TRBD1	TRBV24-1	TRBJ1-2	TGTGCCACCAGTGATACGGACAGGGGCTATGGCTACACCTTC	CATSDTDRGYGYTF
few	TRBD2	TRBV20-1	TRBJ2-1	TGCAGTGCTAGTCCCAGCGGGGGGGAGAGTGAGCAGTTCTTC	CSASPSGGESEQFF
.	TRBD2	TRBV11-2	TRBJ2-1	TGTGCCAGCTCCCATAAGCGGGAGGGCAACAATGAGCAGTTCTTC	CASSHKREGNNEQFF
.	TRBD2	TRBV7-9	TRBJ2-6	TGTGCCAGCAGCCCCCGGGGGGGAACTCGTGGGGCCAACGTCCTGACTTTC	CASSPRGGTRGANVLTF
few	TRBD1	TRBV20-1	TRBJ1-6	TGCAGTGCTAGAGATCGGGGGGACAGATACTACAATTCACCCCTCCACTTT	CSARDRGDRYYNSPLHF
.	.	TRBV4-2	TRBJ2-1	TGTGCCAGCAGCCAAGAGAGGGTTGGGAATGAGCAGTTCTTC	CASSQERVGNEQFF
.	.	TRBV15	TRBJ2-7	TGTGCCACCAGCAGAGTGGCGACGGGTTACGAGCAGTACTTC	CATSRVATGYEQYF
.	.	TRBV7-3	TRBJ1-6	TGTGCCAGCAGCTTACGGGGAAAGGTGGACAAGGATAATTCACCCCTCCACTTT	CASSLRGKVDKDNSPLHF
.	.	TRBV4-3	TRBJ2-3	TGCGCCAGCAGCCGCACTGTGGAGGGGGGGCAGTATTTT	CASSRTVEGGQYF
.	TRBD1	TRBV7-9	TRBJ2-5	TGTGCCGTCGCCCAGGGGGTTAGGGAGCAGTACTTC	CAVAQGVREQYF
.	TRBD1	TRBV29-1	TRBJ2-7	TGCAGCGCTGCGGGACAGGGGTTCTACGAGCAGTACTTC	CSAAGQGFYEQYF
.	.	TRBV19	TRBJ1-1	TGTGCCAGTAGTATGAAAGGGGCGAACACTGAAGCTTTCTTT	CASSMKGANTEAFF
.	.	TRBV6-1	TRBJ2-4	TGTGCCAGTAGTACTAGCTTAGCCAAAAACATTCAGTACTTC	CASSTSLAKNIQYF
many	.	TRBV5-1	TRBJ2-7	TGCGCCAGCAGCTTACCTGGAGGCGAGCAGTACTTC	CASSLPGGEQYF
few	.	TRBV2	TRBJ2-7	TGTGCCAGCAGTGAGAAAAGAGCCTACGAGCAGTACTTC	CASSEKRAYEQYF
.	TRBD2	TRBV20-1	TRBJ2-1	TGCAGTGTCGACGGGCGGGAGTACAATGAGCAGTTCTTC	CSVDGREYNEQFF
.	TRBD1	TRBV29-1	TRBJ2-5	TGCAGCGTTCACACAGGGGGACAAGAGACCCAGTACTTC	CSVHTGGQETQYF
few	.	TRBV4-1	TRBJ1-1	TGCGCCAGCAGCCAGGCGACATTAGTGAACACTGAAGCTTTCTTT	CASSQATLVNTEAFF
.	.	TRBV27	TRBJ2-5	TGTGCCAGCAGTCTCCTCCGGGACAAGGGCCAAGAGACCCAGTACTTC	CASSLLRDKGQETQYF
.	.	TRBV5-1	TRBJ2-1	TGCGCCAGCAGCTTAAGTGGGCTAGTTGTAGTCGATGAGCAGTTCTTC	CASSLSGLVVVDEQFF
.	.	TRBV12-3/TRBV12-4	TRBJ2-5	TGTGCCAGCAGTACTGACGTAGAGACCCAGTACTTC	CASSTDVETQYF
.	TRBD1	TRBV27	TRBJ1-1	TGTGCCAGCGGCTCCCAAGCAGGGGGGAACACTGAAGCTTTCTTT	CASGSQAGGNTEAFF
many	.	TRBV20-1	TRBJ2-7	TGCAGTGCCACCGGGACGTCCTACGAGCAGTACTTC	CSATGTSYEQYF
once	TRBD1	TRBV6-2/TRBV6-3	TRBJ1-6	TGTGCCAGCAGTCACCGGACAGGGGAAGGGAATTCACCCCTCCACTTT	CASSHRTGEGNSPLHF
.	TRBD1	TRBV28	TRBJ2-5	TGTGCCAGCACCATATCGGGACAGGGGGCTGAGCAGTACTTC	CASTISGQGAEQYF
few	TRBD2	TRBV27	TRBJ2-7	TGTGCCGGGACTAGCGGACGTGACGAGCAGTACTTC	CAGTSGRDEQYF
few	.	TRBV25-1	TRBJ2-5	TGTGCCAGCAGTGAATACAGGGTCGGGGAGACCCAGTACTTC	CASSEYRVGETQYF
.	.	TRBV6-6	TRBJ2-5	TGTGCCAGCAGTTACTCGCAGGGTCAAGAGACCCAGTACTTC	CASSYSQGQETQYF
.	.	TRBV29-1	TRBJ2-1	TGCAGCTCCACGGTGGGCGGGTTCAATGAGCAGTTCTTC	CSSTVGGFNEQFF